This paragraph reports one T cell receptor (beta chain). This sample is drawn from a study of control samples from healthy donors and cancer patients. Clones were read by immunoSEQ multiplex PCR, and TCRdb kept only the in-frame ones, dropping some. This sample has about 26,000 clones, with approximately 78% found just once. This CDR3 contains 18 residues. The TCR originated in a man in his sixties with colorectal cancer. Material: PBMCs. V and J are TRBV21-1 and TRBJ2-2; TRBD1 is the table's D call, not checked against the DNA. TRBV21-1 is a pseudogene. CDR3 residues: CASTDSGGGTAYTGELFF. CDR3 coding DNA: TGTGCCAGCACCGATAGCGGAGGAGGGACAGCCTACACCGGGGAGCTGTTTTTT.